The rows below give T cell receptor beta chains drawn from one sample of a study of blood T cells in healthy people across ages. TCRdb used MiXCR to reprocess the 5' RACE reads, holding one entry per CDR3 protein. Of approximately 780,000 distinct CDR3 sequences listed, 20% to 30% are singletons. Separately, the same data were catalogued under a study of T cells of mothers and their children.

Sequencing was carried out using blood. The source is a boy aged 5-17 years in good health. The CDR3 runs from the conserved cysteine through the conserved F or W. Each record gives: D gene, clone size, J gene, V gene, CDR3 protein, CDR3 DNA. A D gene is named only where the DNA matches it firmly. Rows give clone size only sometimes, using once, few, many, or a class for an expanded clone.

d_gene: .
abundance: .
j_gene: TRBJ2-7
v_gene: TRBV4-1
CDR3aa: CASSYSDSAGEQYF
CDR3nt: TGCGCCAGCAGCTATTCCGACTCGGCCGGGGAGCAGTACTTC

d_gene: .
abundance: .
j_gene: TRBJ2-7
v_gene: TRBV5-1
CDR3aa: CASSLSSGRVDYEQYF
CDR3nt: TGCGCCAGCAGCTTGTCCTCGGGCAGGGTGGACTACGAGCAGTACTTC

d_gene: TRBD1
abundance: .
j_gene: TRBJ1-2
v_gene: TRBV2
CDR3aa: CASSEADRGRSYGYTF
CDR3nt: TGTGCCAGCAGTGAGGCTGACAGGGGGCGAAGCTATGGCTACACCTTC

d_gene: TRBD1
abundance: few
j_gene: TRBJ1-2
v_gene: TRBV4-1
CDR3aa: CASSQGEGQGAFYGYTF
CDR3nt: TGCGCCAGCAGCCAAGGAGAGGGGCAGGGGGCGTTCTATGGCTACACCTTC

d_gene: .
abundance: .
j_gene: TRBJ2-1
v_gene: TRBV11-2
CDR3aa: CASSLDRRGSNEQFF
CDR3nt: TGTGCCAGCAGCTTAGATCGGAGAGGGAGCAATGAGCAGTTCTTC

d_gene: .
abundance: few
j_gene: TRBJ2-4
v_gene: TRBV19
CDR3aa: CASSIYGREAKNIQYF
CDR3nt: TGTGCCAGTAGTATTTACGGCAGGGAGGCCAAAAACATTCAGTACTTC

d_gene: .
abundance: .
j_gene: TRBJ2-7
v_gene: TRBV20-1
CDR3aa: CSARRGTFSYEQYF
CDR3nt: TGCAGTGCTAGGAGGGGGACCTTCTCCTACGAGCAGTACTTC

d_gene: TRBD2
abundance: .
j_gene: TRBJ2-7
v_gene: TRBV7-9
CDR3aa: CASSGRERGNRYEQYF
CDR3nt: TGTGCCAGCAGCGGTAGGGAGCGGGGGAACCGGTACGAGCAGTACTTC

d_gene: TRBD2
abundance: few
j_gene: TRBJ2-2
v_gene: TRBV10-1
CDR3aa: CASRLAEGGELFF
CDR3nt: TGCGCCAGCAGACTAGCGGAGGGCGGGGAGCTGTTTTTT

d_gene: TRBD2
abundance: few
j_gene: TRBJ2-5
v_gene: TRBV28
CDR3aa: CASKRLAGAYQETQYF
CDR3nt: TGTGCCAGCAAGAGGCTAGCGGGGGCGTACCAAGAGACCCAGTACTTC

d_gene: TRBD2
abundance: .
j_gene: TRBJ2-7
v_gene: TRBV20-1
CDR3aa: CSARRGGNSYEQYF
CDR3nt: TGCAGTGCTAGACGGGGGGGCAACTCCTACGAGCAGTACTTC

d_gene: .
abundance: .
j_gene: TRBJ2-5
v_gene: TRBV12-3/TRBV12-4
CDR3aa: CASRAGARETQYF
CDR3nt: TGTGCCAGCAGGGCAGGGGCGAGAGAGACCCAGTACTTC

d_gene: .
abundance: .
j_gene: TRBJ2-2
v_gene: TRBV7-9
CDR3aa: CASSPEWGDPKAGELFF
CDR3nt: TGTGCCAGCAGCCCCGAGTGGGGGGATCCCAAGGCCGGGGAGCTGTTTTTT

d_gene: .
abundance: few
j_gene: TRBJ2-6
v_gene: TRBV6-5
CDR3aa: CASSFFRASSPPGANVLTF
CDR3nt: TGTGCCAGCAGTTTCTTCCGGGCCTCAAGTCCCCCTGGGGCCAACGTCCTGACTTTC

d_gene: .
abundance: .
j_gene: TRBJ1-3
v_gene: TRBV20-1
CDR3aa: CSAPIASSGNTIYF
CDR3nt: TGCAGTGCTCCTATAGCCAGCTCTGGAAACACCATATATTTT

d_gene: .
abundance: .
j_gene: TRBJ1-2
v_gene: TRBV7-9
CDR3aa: CASSVSRIGDYGYTF
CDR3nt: TGTGCCAGCAGCGTCTCCCGAATTGGGGACTATGGCTACACCTTC

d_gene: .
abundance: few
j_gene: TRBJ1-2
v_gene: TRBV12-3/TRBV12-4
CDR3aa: CASSLGGRSGYTF
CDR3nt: TGTGCCAGCAGTTTAGGTGGGAGGAGTGGCTACACCTTC

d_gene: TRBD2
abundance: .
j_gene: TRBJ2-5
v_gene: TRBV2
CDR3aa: CAISRRSGGSQDQTQYF
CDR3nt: TGTGCCATCTCTCGACGGAGCGGGGGGTCCCAAGATCAGACCCAGTACTTC

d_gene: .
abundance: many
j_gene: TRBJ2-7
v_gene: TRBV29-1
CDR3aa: CSVVRGTKGSYEQYF
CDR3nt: TGCAGCGTTGTGCGGGGAACGAAAGGCTCCTACGAGCAGTACTTC

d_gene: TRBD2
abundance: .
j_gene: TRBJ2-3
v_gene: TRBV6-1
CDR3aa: CASSPYLSGGSTDTQYF
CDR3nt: TGTGCCAGCAGTCCCTACCTTAGCGGGGGGAGCACAGATACGCAGTATTTT

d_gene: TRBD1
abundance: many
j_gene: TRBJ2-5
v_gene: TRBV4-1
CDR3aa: CASSQRAGGETQYF
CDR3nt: TGTGCCAGCAGCCAACGGGCAGGGGGAGAGACCCAGTACTTC

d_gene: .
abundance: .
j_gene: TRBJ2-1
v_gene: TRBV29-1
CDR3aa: CSVDGLDSSYNEQFF
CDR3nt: TGCAGCGTTGACGGGTTAGATAGCTCCTACAATGAGCAGTTCTTC

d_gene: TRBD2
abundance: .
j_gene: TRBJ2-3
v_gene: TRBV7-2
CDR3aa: CASSTGGLASSTQYF
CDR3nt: TGTGCCAGCAGCACGGGGGGACTAGCCTCTAGTACGCAGTATTTT

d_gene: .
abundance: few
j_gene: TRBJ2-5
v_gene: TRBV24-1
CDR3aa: CATSAPGTPEETQYF
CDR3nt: TGTGCCACCAGTGCTCCCGGGACACCCGAAGAGACCCAGTACTTC

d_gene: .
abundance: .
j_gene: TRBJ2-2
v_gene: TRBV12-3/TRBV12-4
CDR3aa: CASRGVGELFF
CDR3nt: TGTGCCAGCAGAGGGGTCGGGGAGCTGTTTTTT

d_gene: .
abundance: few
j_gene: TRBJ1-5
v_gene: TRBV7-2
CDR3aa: CASSLDRFYQPQHF
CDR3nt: TGTGCCAGCAGCTTAGACAGGTTCTATCAGCCCCAGCATTTT

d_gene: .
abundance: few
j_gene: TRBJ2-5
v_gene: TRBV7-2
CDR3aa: CASSLYPSSNRETQYF
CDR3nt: TGTGCCAGCAGCTTATATCCCTCTAGTAACAGGGAGACCCAGTACTTC

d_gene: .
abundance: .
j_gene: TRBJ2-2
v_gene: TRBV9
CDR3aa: CASSITGNTGELFF
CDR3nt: TGTGCCAGCAGCATCACAGGGAACACCGGGGAGCTGTTTTTT